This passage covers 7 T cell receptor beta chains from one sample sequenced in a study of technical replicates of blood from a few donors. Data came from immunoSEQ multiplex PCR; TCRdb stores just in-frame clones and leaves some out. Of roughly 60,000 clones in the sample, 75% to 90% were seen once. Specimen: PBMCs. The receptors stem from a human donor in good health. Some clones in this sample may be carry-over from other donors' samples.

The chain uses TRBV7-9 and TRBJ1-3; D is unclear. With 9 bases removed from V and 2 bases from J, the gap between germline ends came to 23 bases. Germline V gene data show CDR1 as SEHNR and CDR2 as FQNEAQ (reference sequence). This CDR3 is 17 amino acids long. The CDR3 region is CASHRDLGGTTGNTIYF. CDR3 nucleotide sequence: TGTGCCAGTCACCGGGATTTAGGAGGAACTACTGGAAACACCATATATTTT.

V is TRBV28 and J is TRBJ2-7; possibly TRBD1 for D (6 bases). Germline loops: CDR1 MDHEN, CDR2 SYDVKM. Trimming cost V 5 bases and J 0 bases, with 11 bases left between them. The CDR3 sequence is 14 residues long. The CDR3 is CASSADSVSYEQYF. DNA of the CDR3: TGTGCCAGCAGTGCGGACAGTGTCTCCTACGAGCAGTACTTC.

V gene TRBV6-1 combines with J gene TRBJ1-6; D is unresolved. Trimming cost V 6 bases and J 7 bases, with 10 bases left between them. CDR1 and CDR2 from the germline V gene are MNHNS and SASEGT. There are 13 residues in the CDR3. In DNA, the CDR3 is TGTGCCAGCAGGGGAGGTGGGAATTCACCCCTCCACTTT. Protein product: CASRGGGNSPLHF.

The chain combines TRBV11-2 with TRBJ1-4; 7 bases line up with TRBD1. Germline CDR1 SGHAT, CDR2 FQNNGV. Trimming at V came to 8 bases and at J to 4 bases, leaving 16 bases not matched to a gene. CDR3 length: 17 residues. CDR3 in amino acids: CASADPIAGQFNEKLFF. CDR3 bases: TGTGCCAGCGCTGATCCGATCGCGGGACAGTTTAATGAAAAACTGTTTTTT.

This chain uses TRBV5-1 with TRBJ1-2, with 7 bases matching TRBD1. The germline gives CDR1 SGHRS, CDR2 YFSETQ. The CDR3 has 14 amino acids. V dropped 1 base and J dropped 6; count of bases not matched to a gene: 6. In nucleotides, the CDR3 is TGCGCCAGCAGCTTGATCGGCGACAGGGATGGCTACACCTTC. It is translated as CASSLIGDRDGYTF.

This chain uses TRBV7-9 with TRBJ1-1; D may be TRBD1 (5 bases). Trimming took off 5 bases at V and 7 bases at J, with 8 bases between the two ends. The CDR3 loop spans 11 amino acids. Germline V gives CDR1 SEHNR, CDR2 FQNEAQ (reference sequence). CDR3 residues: CASSLGGEAFF. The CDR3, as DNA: TGTGCCAGCAGCCTGGGGGGTGAAGCTTTCTTT.

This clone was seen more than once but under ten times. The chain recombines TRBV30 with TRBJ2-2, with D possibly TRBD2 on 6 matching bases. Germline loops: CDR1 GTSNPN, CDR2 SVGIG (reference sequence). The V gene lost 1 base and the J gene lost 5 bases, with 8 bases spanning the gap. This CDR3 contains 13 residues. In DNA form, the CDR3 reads TGTGCCTGGAGTGGCGGGGTGACCGGGGAGCTGTTTTTT. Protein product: CAWSGGVTGELFF.